This T cell receptor (beta chain) was documented in a study of CXCR3-negative and CXCR3-positive naive CD8 T cells. Across the whole study: For each library, about 1.5 +/- 0.3 million TRB reads were obtained, about 135 million in total.

The TRB cDNA libraries were prepared by 5' RACE with UMI labels. TCRdb derives one entry per CDR3 protein from the 5' RACE reads, leaving out DNA. The sample has roughly 86,000 distinct CDR3 sequences. As concerns this clonotype: What it binds is not known.

General study points: Hydrophobicity of TRB CDR3s was greater in CXCR3-positive naive cells than in CXCR3-negative naive cells.

The TCR comes from a human donor in good health. Some clones in this sample may be carry-over from other donors' samples. Sequencing used naive CXCR3- CD8+ T cells from blood. Noted subset: CD45RO-CCR7+CD27+CD95- naive CD8+ T cells lacking CXCR3 (TNR3-).

The CDR3 reads CSAPHRVGEGRTEAFF. The gene calls are TRBV29-1 and TRBJ1-1. CDR3 length equals 16 residues. The germline V gene encodes CDR1 SQVTM and CDR2 ANQGSEA.